Listed here are 25 T cell receptor beta chains from one sample, sequenced in a study of shared clonotypes between healthy human individuals (dated by TCRdb to about 2020). Receptors were amplified or captured by the immunoSEQ multiplex PCR assay. The source is immuneACCESS, and TCRdb retained only in-frame sequences with V and J called. Part of the clones is not carried over; for the studies checked, unresolved V genes explain less than half of this, and the remainder is unexplained. A total of more than 2,000,000 clones appear in this sample, approximately 94% of them only once. Together, the top ten hold about 0.13% of the sample. The sample taken for sequencing was naive CD4+ T cells sorted from blood. This specimen's cell subset or site label, per the study, means: CD45RA+ positively selected. Source of these receptors: a man between 18 and 35 years old in good health.

V gene TRBV7-9 combines with J gene TRBJ2-5; D remains ambiguous. The CDR3 extends over 13 amino acids. Germline assignment: CDR1 SEHNR and CDR2 FQNEAQ (reference sequence). The V end was cut by 4 bases, the J end by 2 bases, with 8 bases between. The CDR3 sequence is CASSSWAQETQYF. The CDR3 nucleotides are TGTGCCAGCAGCTCCTGGGCTCAAGAGACCCAGTACTTC.

Concerning this clone itself: The sample contains more than one DNA sequence encoding this CDR3. The V and J genes are TRBV10-1 and TRBJ1-1; the match to TRBD1 covers 7 bases. The V gene's germline CDR1 is WNHNN and CDR2 SYGVQD (reference sequence). The V and J ends lost 6 bases and 1 base, in that order; junction bases with no gene match: 2. CDR3 length equals 13 residues. CDR3 sequence: CASSRTGNTEAFF. CDR3 DNA: TGCGCCAGCAGCCGGACAGGGAACACTGAAGCTTTCTTT.

This sequence joins TRBV7-2 and TRBJ1-1, with D possibly matching TRBD1 (6 bases). CDR3 size: 18 residues. CDR1 and CDR2 (germline): SGHTA, FQGNSA. Trimming took 4 bases from V and 1 from J, leaving 22 bases between them. CDR3 sequence: CASSSSHRVLGANTEAFF. The CDR3 nucleotides read TGTGCCAGCAGCTCTAGTCACAGGGTACTAGGGGCGAACACTGAAGCTTTCTTT.

This chain joins TRBV30 and TRBJ2-5; D not certain. The end of the DNA fits TRBJ2-7 better, so the J call may be wrong. CDR3 length equals 12 residues. Germline V lookup: CDR1 GTSNPN, CDR2 SVGIG (reference sequence). The CDR3 DNA reads as TGTGCCTGGAGTCCTCGACATGACGAGCAGTACTTC. This sequence encodes CAWSPRHDEQYF.

The chain employs TRBV10-3 and TRBJ2-1, with D perhaps matching TRBD1 (6 bases). Per the germline V gene, CDR1 is ENHRY and CDR2 is SYGVKD. The CDR3 spans 16 residues. Between the trimmed V and J ends, which lost 2 bases and 1 base, there was a span of 12 bases. CDR3 region: CAISEREQGSYNEQFF. Written as DNA, the CDR3 is TGTGCCATCAGTGAGAGGGAACAGGGTTCCTACAATGAGCAGTTCTTC.

V gene TRBV4-1 combines with J gene TRBJ1-5, with D maybe TRBD1 (5 bases). Trimming cost V 4 bases and J 0 bases, with 13 bases left between them. Germline V gene lookup returns CDR1 MGHRA and CDR2 YSYEKL. This CDR3 comprises 16 residues. CDR3 coding DNA: TGCGCCAGCAGCCGGGGCGGAGGCGATAGCAATCAGCCCCAGCATTTT. Protein product: CASSRGGGDSNQPQHF.

J is TRBJ2-5 and V is TRBV27; 10 bases match TRBD2. Germline loops: CDR1 MNHEY, CDR2 SMNVEV (reference sequence). The CDR3 extends over 12 amino acids. V shed 7 bases, J shed 9 bases, and the junction held 5 bases outside the gene matches. The CDR3 DNA reads TGTGCCAGCAAGAGGAGCGGGGGGGCCCAGTACTTC. It codes for CASKRSGGAQYF.

V usage is TRBV27 and J usage is TRBJ1-1, with no clear D. The CDR3 is 14 amino acids. From germline, CDR1 is MNHEY and CDR2 SMNVEV (reference sequence). With 8 bases removed from V and 1 base from J, the gap between germline ends came to 14 bases. The CDR3 bases are TGTGCCAGCTTAAAAATAGGAGGGAACACTGAAGCTTTCTTT. It encodes CASLKIGGNTEAFF.

The V and J genes are TRBV5-1 and TRBJ2-7; possibly TRBD1 or TRBD2 for D (5 bases each). The length of the CDR3 is 13 residues. Germline V gene lookup returns CDR1 SGHRS and CDR2 YFSETQ. V was trimmed by 3 bases and J by 3 bases, leaving 10 bases between them. The CDR3 nucleotides are TGCGCCAGCAGCTGGGGGATGATCTACGAGCAGTACTTC. It encodes CASSWGMIYEQYF.

The gene calls are TRBV9 and TRBJ2-7; either TRBD1 or TRBD2 may fit D (5 bases each). Germline V lookup: CDR1 SGDLS, CDR2 YYNGEE. This CDR3 comprises 14 residues. Trimming cost V 4 bases and J 0 bases, with 11 bases left between them. CDR3 DNA: TGTGCCAGCAGCCAGGGACCGAACTCCTACGAGCAGTACTTC. Its protein is CASSQGPNSYEQYF. The variable domain in full, completed from reference TRBV9 and TRBJ2-7, reads DSGVTQTPKHLITATGQRVTLRCSPRSGDLSVYWYQQSLDQGLQFLIQYYNGEERAKGNILERFSAQQFPDLHSELNLSSLELGDSALYFCASSQGPNSYEQYFGPGTRLTVT.

On this clone: Other DNA sequences from this sample encode an identical CDR3 as well. The chain combines TRBV7-9 with TRBJ2-3; 10 nucleotides align to TRBD1. V was pared by 5 bases and J by 0 bases, with 2 bases of the junction left unmatched. The CDR3 extends over 15 amino acids. Germline lookup yields CDR1 SEHNR and CDR2 FQNEAQ (reference sequence). CDR3 loop: CASSPGQGSTDTQYF. DNA of the CDR3: TGTGCCAGCAGCCCGGGACAGGGGAGCACAGATACGCAGTATTTT.

This sequence joins TRBV19 and TRBJ1-4; weak D call: TRBD1 (5 bases). The V gene's germline CDR1 is LNHDA and CDR2 SQIVND (reference sequence). V lost 6 bases and J lost 5, with 16 bases in between. This CDR3 contains 15 residues. The CDR3: CASSPGDSSNEKLFF. The CDR3 DNA follows: TGTGCCAGTAGCCCGGGGGACTCCTCAAATGAAAAACTGTTTTTT.

The count of this clone is one. CDR3 in DNA: TGTGCCAGTAGTATGGGAGGGGTCGGGACCCAGTACTTC. This codes for CASSMGGVGTQYF. The genes are TRBV19 and TRBJ2-5, with 7 bases aligning to TRBD2. The CDR3 loop spans 13 amino acids. The V gene's germline CDR1 is LNHDA and CDR2 SQIVND (reference sequence). The trim removed 3 bases at V and 7 bases at J, leaving 5 bases unmatched.

J is TRBJ2-7 and V is TRBV6-5, with D tentatively TRBD1 (5 bases). The CDR3 is 14 amino acids. With 0 bases removed from V and 7 bases from J, the gap between germline ends came to 13 bases. Germline V CDR1 and CDR2: MNHEY, SVGAGI. The CDR3 protein is CASSYSGRAVEQYF. For the CDR3, the DNA is TGTGCCAGCAGTTACTCCGGCAGGGCGGTGGAGCAGTACTTC.

In this sample, this clone turned up once. V gene TRBV9 combines with J gene TRBJ1-3; D call uncertain. V was trimmed by 1 base and J by 0 bases, leaving 5 bases between them. The CDR3 loop spans 14 amino acids. The germline gives CDR1 SGDLS, CDR2 YYNGEE. The CDR3 spells CASSVNPSGNTIYF. The CDR3 nucleotides read TGTGCCAGCAGCGTAAACCCCTCTGGAAACACCATATATTTT.

The rearrangement uses TRBV30 and TRBJ2-5; D perhaps matches TRBD1 (5 bases). Near its end, the DNA agrees better with TRBJ2-7, so the J call may be wrong. Germline CDR1 is GTSNPN and CDR2 is SVGIG (reference sequence). The CDR3 consists of 11 residues. The CDR3 coding sequence is TGTGCCTGGCAAAGGGGCTACGAGCAGTACTTC. This codes for CAWQRGYEQYF.

To note about this clone: Other nucleotide sequences from this sample produce the same CDR3. CDR3 residues: CASSLDPGNTIYF. In DNA, the CDR3 is TGCGCCAGCAGCTTGGACCCTGGAAACACCATATATTTT. This rearrangement joins TRBV5-1 to TRBJ1-3; D is undetermined. The CDR3 covers 13 residues. CDR1 and CDR2 (germline): SGHRS, YFSETQ. V was trimmed by 0 bases and J by 2 bases, leaving 3 bases between them. The full variable domain, completed using reference TRBV5-1 and TRBJ1-3, is KAGVTQTPRYLIKTRGQQVTLSCSPISGHRSVSWYQQTPGQGLQFLFEYFSETQRNKGNFPGRFSGRQFSNSRSEMNVSTLELGDSALYLCASSLDPGNTIYFGEGSWLTVV.

The J gene is TRBJ2-1, the V gene TRBV30; 8 nucleotides line up with TRBD2. The CDR3 is 16 residues long. CDR1 GTSNPN and CDR2 SVGIG come from the germline V gene (reference sequence). Trimming cost V 2 bases and J 9 bases; bases outside gene matches: 15. The chain's CDR3 is CAWSTTSSGRGGEQFF. CDR3 coding DNA: TGTGCCTGGAGTACCACTTCCAGCGGCCGGGGGGGTGAGCAGTTCTTC.

This sequence joins TRBV4-1 and TRBJ2-5; 12 bases agree with TRBD2. The CDR3 sequence is 20 residues long. Germline CDR1 MGHRA, CDR2 YSYEKL. The trim removed 4 bases at V and 7 bases at J, leaving 22 bases unmatched. Written as DNA, the CDR3 is TGCGCCAGCAGCCCTAAGATCGGGGCTAGCGGGGGGGGATTGTTTGGGACCCAGTACTTC. This sequence encodes CASSPKIGASGGGLFGTQYF.

The rearrangement joins TRBV5-1 to TRBJ1-3; D possibly corresponds to TRBD1 (5 bases). Germline CDR1 SGHRS, CDR2 YFSETQ. The CDR3 sequence is 15 residues long. The V end lost 2 bases, the J end lost 0 bases, and 9 bases lay between the germline ends. CDR3 loop: CASSFSTDSGNTIYF. Here the CDR3 DNA reads TGCGCCAGCAGCTTTTCGACAGACTCTGGAAACACCATATATTTT.

The gene calls are TRBV7-6 and TRBJ1-1, with D unresolved. The germline V gene encodes CDR1 SGHVS and CDR2 FNYEAQ. The ends were cut back, 1 base at V and 7 bases at J, with 10 bases in the middle. This CDR3 comprises 13 residues. Here the CDR3 DNA reads TGTGCCAGCAGCTTAGGGGGAGTCGGTGAAGCTTTCTTT. It codes for CASSLGGVGEAFF. The complete variable domain, with remaining parts taken from reference TRBV7-6 and TRBJ1-1, reads GAGVSQSPRYKVTKRGQDVALRCDPISGHVSLYWYRQALGQGPEFLTYFNYEAQQDKSGLPNDRFSAERPEGSISTLTIQRTEQRDSAMYRCASSLGGVGEAFFGQGTRLTVV.

Concerning this clone: At the DNA level, this CDR3 is encoded by other sequences in the same sample as well. The chain recombines TRBV27 with TRBJ2-3, with 16 bases that match TRBD2. With 4 bases clipped from V and 4 bases from J, the junction kept 2 bases outside the gene matches. CDR1 and CDR2 (germline): MNHEY, SMNVEV (reference sequence). The CDR3 is 16 residues long. This CDR3 reads CASSWGLAGGADTQYF. The CDR3 DNA is TGTGCCAGCAGTTGGGGACTAGCGGGGGGGGCAGATACGCAGTATTTT.

This clone was seen a few times. This rearrangement joins TRBV2 to TRBJ1-2, with 9 positions matching TRBD1. The V segment lost 2 bases and the J segment 8 bases; nucleotides outside the gene matches: 6. CDR1 SNHLY and CDR2 FYNNEI come from the germline V gene. The CDR3 contains 14 residues. CDR3 in DNA: TGTGCCAGCAGTGAAACGGGACAGGGTCAAGGCTACACCTTC. Protein product: CASSETGQGQGYTF.

The rearrangement joins TRBV7-9 to TRBJ2-7, with 9 nucleotides matching TRBD1. Unmatched junction bases numbered 11, after V lost 5 bases and J lost 6 bases. The CDR3 covers 15 residues. Germline V gene data show CDR1 as SEHNR and CDR2 as FQNEAQ (reference sequence). The CDR3 loop is CASSERGQGTGEQYF. In nucleotides, the CDR3 is TGTGCCAGCAGCGAGAGGGGACAGGGAACGGGCGAGCAGTACTTC.

This clone was recorded only once. This sequence joins TRBV5-1 and TRBJ2-1, with 9 bases that match TRBD2. The CDR3 runs to 17 residues. The germline CDR1 and CDR2 sequences are SGHRS and YFSETQ. Germline trimming cut 4 bases from V and 4 bases from J; bases unmatched to any gene: 12. In DNA, the CDR3 is TGCGCCAGCAGCCCACGATCGCGGACTAGCGTTTACAATGAGCAGTTCTTC. The encoded protein is CASSPRSRTSVYNEQFF.